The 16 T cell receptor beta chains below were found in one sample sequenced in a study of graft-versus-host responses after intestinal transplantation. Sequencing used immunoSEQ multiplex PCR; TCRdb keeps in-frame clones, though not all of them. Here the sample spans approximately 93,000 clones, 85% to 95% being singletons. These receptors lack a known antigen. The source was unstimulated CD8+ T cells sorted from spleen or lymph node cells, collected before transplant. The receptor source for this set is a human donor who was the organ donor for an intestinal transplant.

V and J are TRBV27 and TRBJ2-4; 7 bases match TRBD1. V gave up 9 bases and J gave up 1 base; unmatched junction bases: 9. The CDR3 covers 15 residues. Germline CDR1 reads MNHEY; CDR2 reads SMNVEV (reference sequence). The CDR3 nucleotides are TGTGCCAGGAGCACAGGGGCTTGGGCCAAAAACATTCAGTACTTC. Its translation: CARSTGAWAKNIQYF.

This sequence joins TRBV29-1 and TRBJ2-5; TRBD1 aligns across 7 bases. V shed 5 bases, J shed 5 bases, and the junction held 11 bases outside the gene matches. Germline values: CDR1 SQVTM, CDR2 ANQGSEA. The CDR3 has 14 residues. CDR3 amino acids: CSVSPGQLLETQYF. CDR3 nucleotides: TGCAGCGTTTCACCGGGACAGCTTCTGGAGACCCAGTACTTC.

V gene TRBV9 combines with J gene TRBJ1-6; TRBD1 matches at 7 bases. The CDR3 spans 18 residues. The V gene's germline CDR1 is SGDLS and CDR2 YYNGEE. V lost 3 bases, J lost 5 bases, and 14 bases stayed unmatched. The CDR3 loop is CASSALRTGDSDNSPLHF. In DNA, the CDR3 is TGTGCCAGCAGCGCCCTACGGACAGGTGATAGTGATAATTCACCCCTCCACTTT.

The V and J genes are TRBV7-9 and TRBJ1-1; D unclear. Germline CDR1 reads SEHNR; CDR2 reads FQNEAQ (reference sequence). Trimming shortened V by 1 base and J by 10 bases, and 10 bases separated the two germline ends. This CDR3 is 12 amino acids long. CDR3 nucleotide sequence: TGTGCCAGCAGCTTAGATAATCCGGGAGCTTTCTTT. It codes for CASSLDNPGAFF.

This CDR3 reads CASSWNDDSTYGYTF. For the CDR3, the DNA is TGCGCCAGCAGCTGGAACGACGACAGTACTTATGGCTACACCTTC. The chain combines TRBV5-1 with TRBJ1-2; D might be TRBD1 (5 bases). Germline CDR1 SGHRS, CDR2 YFSETQ. The CDR3 is 15 amino acids. V was clipped by 3 bases and J by 5 bases, with 17 bases between them.

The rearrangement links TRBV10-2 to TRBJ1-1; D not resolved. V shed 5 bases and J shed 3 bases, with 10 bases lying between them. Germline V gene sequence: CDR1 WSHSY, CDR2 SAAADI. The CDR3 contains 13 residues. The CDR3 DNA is TGCGCCAGCAGTAGAAGCAGGCACACTGAAGCTTTCTTT. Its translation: CASSRSRHTEAFF.

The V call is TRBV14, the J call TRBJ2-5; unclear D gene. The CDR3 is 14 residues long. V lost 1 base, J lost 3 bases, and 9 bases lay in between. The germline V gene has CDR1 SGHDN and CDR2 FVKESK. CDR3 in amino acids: CASSQVGFEETQYF. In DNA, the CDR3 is TGTGCCAGCAGCCAAGTCGGGTTCGAAGAGACCCAGTACTTC.

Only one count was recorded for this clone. The CDR3 is CASSKGRRGSSGANVLTF. CDR3 in DNA: TGTGCCAGCAGCAAGGGGCGGAGGGGAAGCTCTGGGGCCAACGTCCTGACTTTC. The chain links TRBV7-9 to TRBJ2-6; a weak D match, TRBD2 (6 bases). This CDR3 has 18 residues. Germline V lookup: CDR1 SEHNR, CDR2 FQNEAQ (reference sequence). Trimming removed 5 bases from V and 0 bases from J, with 17 bases in between. Using reference TRBV7-9 and TRBJ2-6 for the parts outside the CDR3, the full variable domain is DTGVSQNPRHKITKRGQNVTFRCDPISEHNRLYWYRQTLGQGPEFLTYFQNEAQLEKSRLLSDRFSAERPKGSFSTLEIQRTEQGDSAMYLCASSKGRRGSSGANVLTFGAGSRLTVL.

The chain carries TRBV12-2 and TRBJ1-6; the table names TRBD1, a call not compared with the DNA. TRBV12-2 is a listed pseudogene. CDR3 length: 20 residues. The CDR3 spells CSIGAAPGQAKSSYNSPLHF. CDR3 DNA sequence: TGTTCCATAGGGGCGGCCCCGGGACAGGCTAAAAGCTCCTATAATTCACCCCTCCACTTT.

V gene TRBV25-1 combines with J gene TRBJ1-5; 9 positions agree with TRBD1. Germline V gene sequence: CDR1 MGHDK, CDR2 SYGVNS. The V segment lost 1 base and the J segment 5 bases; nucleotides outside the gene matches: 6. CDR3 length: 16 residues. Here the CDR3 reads CASSEWGQGGDQPQHF. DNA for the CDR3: TGTGCCAGCAGTGAATGGGGACAGGGAGGTGATCAGCCCCAGCATTTT. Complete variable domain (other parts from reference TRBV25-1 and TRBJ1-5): EADIYQTPRYLVIGTGKKITLECSQTMGHDKMYWYQQDPGMELHLIHYSYGVNSTEKGDLSSESTVSRIRTEHFPLTLESARPSHTSQYLCASSEWGQGGDQPQHFGDGTRLSIL.

The CDR3, as DNA: TGTGCCAGTTCGGAAAGACTTGCGGTCCGAGATACGCAGTATTTT. Translating gives CASSERLAVRDTQYF. The rearrangement uses TRBV19 and TRBJ2-3; no clear D gene. CDR3 length: 15 residues. Trimming removed 8 bases from V and 5 bases from J, with 20 bases in between. Germline loops: CDR1 LNHDA, CDR2 SQIVND (reference sequence).

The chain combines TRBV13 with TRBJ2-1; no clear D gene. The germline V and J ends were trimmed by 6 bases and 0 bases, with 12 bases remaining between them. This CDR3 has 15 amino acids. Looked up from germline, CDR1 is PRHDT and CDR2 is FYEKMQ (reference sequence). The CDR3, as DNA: TGTGCCAGCAGTCTAATGACGGGCTCCTACAATGAGCAGTTCTTC. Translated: CASSLMTGSYNEQFF.

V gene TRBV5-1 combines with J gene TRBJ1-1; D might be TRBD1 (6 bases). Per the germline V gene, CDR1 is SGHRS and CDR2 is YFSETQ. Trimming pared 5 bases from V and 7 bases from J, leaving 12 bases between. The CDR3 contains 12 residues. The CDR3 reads CASRGGQVEAFF. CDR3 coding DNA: TGCGCCAGCAGGGGGGGGCAGGTTGAAGCTTTCTTT.

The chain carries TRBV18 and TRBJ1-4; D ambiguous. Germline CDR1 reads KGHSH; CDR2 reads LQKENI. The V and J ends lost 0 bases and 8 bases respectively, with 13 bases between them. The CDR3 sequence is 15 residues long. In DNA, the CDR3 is TGTGCCAGCTCACCACCGTCCGGGGTCAACGAAAAACTGTTTTTT. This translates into CASSPPSGVNEKLFF.

The CDR3 bases are TGTGCCAGCAGCCCCTCGGACAGGGGGTGGGAGACCCAGTACTTC. As protein: CASSPSDRGWETQYF. The rearrangement joins TRBV7-9 to TRBJ2-5, with TRBD1 identical over 10 bases. Germline loops: CDR1 SEHNR, CDR2 FQNEAQ (reference sequence). The CDR3 runs to 15 residues. Trimming cost V 5 bases and J 5 bases; bases outside gene matches: 8.

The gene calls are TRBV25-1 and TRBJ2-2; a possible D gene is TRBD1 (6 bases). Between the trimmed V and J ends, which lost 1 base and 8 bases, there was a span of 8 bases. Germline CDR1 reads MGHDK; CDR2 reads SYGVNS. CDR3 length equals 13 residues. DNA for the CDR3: TGTGCCAGCAGTGAATCAGGGACAGGGGAGCTGTTTTTT. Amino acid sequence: CASSESGTGELFF.